The sequence of this T cell receptor (beta chain) was determined in a study of blood T cells in healthy people across ages. Russia was home to the donors, healthy Caucasian individuals aged 6 to 90. Whole-study results and caveats: Roughly linear age-related decline in beta diversity appeared, significant by age roughly 40. In the absence of known donor CMV status, changes in expanded clonotypes were possibly confounded. Donors of long life had a larger count of naive CD4+ cells and greater diversity than aged donors.

Using a J-beta primer mix together with a sample-barcoded 5' primer, a second PCR was run for roughly 7 to 11 cycles. TCRdb analysed the 5' RACE reads with MiXCR anew, one entry per CDR3 protein. The data show 1.5 million to 2 million distinct CDR3 sequences, roughly 27% seen once. A word on this clonotype: As yet, its antigen is unknown.

Sequencing input: blood. The receptor was isolated from a woman aged 25 to 39 in good health.

The CDR3 DNA follows: TGTGCCAGCAGTGAAGTGGATCCGGGACAGGGTTACGAGCAGTACTTC. Translation: CASSEVDPGQGYEQYF. The J gene is TRBJ2-7, the V gene TRBV2; 9 nucleotides match TRBD1. The trim removed 1 base at V and 4 bases at J, leaving 8 bases unmatched. CDR1 and CDR2 (germline): SNHLY, FYNNEI. The CDR3 has 16 residues.